The entry below describes one TCR beta chain. Profiling relied on immunoSEQ multiplex PCR, and the TCRdb table lists in-frame clones only, not all of them. The sample carries about 110,000 clones, approximately 90% recorded once. These data are taken from a study of control samples from healthy donors and cancer patients. The length of the CDR3 is 12 residues. Trimming at V came to 4 bases and at J to 4 bases, leaving 1 base not matched to a gene. Germline V gene sequence: CDR1 SGHAT, CDR2 FQNNGV. Sequencing was carried out using blood. This chain links TRBV11-2 with TRBJ2-7, with TRBD2 matching 7 bases. This receptor was taken from a woman in her fifties or sixties in good health. CDR3 DNA: TGTGCCAGCAGCTCAGCGGGGTACGAGCAGTACTTC. The encoded protein is CASSSAGYEQYF. The complete variable domain, with remaining parts taken from reference TRBV11-2 and TRBJ2-7, reads EAGVAQSPRYKIIEKRQSVAFWCNPISGHATLYWYQQILGQGPKLLIQFQNNGVVDDSQLPKDRFSAERLKGVDSTLKIQPAKLEDSAVYLCASSSAGYEQYFGPGTRLTVT.